These 13 T cell receptor beta chains were sequenced from one sample in a study of CD8+ T cells in alopecia areata. Sequencing used cDNA as its template, made by extracting RNA and reverse transcribing it. The table came from immunoSEQ multiplex PCR; TCRdb's copy has only in-frame clones and leaves some out. The sample lists around 140,000 clones, around 51% seen once, with 0.8% to 1% in the top ten. The input for sequencing was CD4+ T cells sorted from blood, taken at week 0. The receptors were sampled from a human donor with alopecia areata.

This clone was recorded many times. The genes are TRBV4-1 and TRBJ2-7; D is perhaps TRBD2 (7 bases). The germline CDR1 and CDR2 sequences are MGHRA and YSYEKL. There are 16 residues in the CDR3. Trimming stripped 5 bases from V and 2 bases from J, with 19 bases between. The CDR3 spells CASSGQRGGSAYEQYF. DNA of the CDR3: TGCGCCAGCAGCGGACAGAGGGGAGGGAGCGCCTACGAGCAGTACTTC.

The chain uses TRBV29-1 and TRBJ1-2; TRBD1 is a possible D gene (6 bases). CDR1 and CDR2 (germline): SQVTM, ANQGSEA. The germline V and J ends were trimmed by 4 bases and 10 bases, with 13 bases remaining between them. CDR3 size: 11 residues. For the CDR3, the DNA is TGCAGCGTTGTCGGGACAACAGACTACACCTTC. This codes for CSVVGTTDYTF.

The chain employs TRBV7-8 and TRBJ2-7; D possibly corresponds to TRBD1 (6 bases). The CDR3 is made up of 15 amino acids. Trimming stripped 6 bases from V and 2 bases from J, with 17 bases between. CDR1 is SGHVS, CDR2 FQNEAQ, per germline. The CDR3 DNA sequence: TGTGCCAGCAGAGACAGACAACAGGGTACCTACGAGCAGTACTTC. Its protein is CASRDRQQGTYEQYF.

The rearrangement joins TRBV5-4 to TRBJ2-1; a possible D gene is TRBD1 (5 bases). V gave up 2 bases and J gave up 7 bases, with 19 bases separating them. Germline V CDR1 and CDR2: SGHNT, YYREEE (reference sequence). This CDR3 is 16 amino acids long. The CDR3 protein is CASSLFRIRGGNEQFF. The DNA of the CDR3 is TGTGCCAGCAGCTTATTTCGGATAAGGGGTGGGAATGAGCAGTTCTTC.

The genes are TRBV5-1 and TRBJ2-7; 8 bases are a match to TRBD2. Germline V gene data show CDR1 as SGHRS and CDR2 as YFSETQ. CDR3 length: 14 residues. The V segment lost 6 bases and the J segment 1 base; nucleotides outside the gene matches: 6. The CDR3 reads CASKAKRESYEQYF. CDR3 sequence (DNA): TGCGCCAGCAAGGCCAAGCGGGAGTCCTACGAGCAGTACTTC.

The chain links TRBV21-1 to TRBJ2-5. TRBV21-1 corresponds to a pseudogene. The CDR3 sequence is 12 residues long. CDR3 region: CASSKDGETQYF. CDR3 nucleotide sequence: TGTGCCAGCAGCAAAGATGGGGAGACCCAGTACTTC.

Only a few counts were recorded for this clone. This chain connects TRBV7-9 to TRBJ2-7; 12 bases match TRBD2. Germline loops: CDR1 SEHNR, CDR2 FQNEAQ (reference sequence). The CDR3 length is 14 residues. Trimming cost V 2 bases and J 6 bases; bases outside gene matches: 2. The CDR3 region is CASSLQLAGGEQYF. The CDR3 DNA follows: TGTGCCAGCAGCTTACAACTAGCGGGAGGCGAGCAGTACTTC.

The chain couples TRBV7-2 to TRBJ2-7, with TRBD2 identical over 8 bases. Germline loops: CDR1 SGHTA, CDR2 FQGNSA. V trimming: 4 bases; J trimming: 6 bases; junction bases outside the gene matches: 5. The CDR3 covers 13 residues. The CDR3 loop is CASSSQRETEQYF. DNA for the CDR3: TGTGCCAGCAGCTCTCAGCGGGAGACCGAGCAGTACTTC.

CDR3 sequence reads: CASKVWQNTEAFF. The CDR3 DNA is TGTGCCAGCAAAGTCTGGCAGAACACTGAAGCTTTCTTT. V usage is TRBV6-5 and J usage is TRBJ1-1, with D uncertain. V was pared by 7 bases and J by 1 base, with 10 bases between. This CDR3 comprises 13 residues. The germline gives CDR1 MNHEY, CDR2 SVGAGI.

The V and J genes are TRBV29-1 and TRBJ1-2, with 10 bases that match TRBD1. The CDR3 length is 13 residues. V trimming: 8 bases; J trimming: 7 bases; junction bases outside the gene matches: 10. Germline values: CDR1 SQVTM, CDR2 ANQGSEA. The CDR3 region has the DNA TGCAGCCTCGGAGGGACAGGGGAAGTTGGCTACACCTTC. Protein: CSLGGTGEVGYTF. Variable domain in full (rest from reference TRBV29-1 and TRBJ1-2): SAVISQKPSRDICQRGTSLTIQCQVDSQVTMMFWYRQQPGQSLTLIATANQGSEATYESGFVIDKFPISRPNLTFSTLTVSNMSPEDSSIYLCSLGGTGEVGYTFGSGTRLTVV.

This clone was seen a few times. The chain links TRBV29-1 to TRBJ2-5; D unresolved. This CDR3 has 12 residues. V lost 7 bases and J lost 5, with 14 bases in between. Per germline, CDR1 SQVTM and CDR2 ANQGSEA. Here the CDR3 reads CSALMGSETQYF. The CDR3 DNA reads as TGCAGCGCCTTGATGGGGTCGGAGACCCAGTACTTC.

The chain recombines TRBV29-1 with TRBJ1-1; D perhaps matches TRBD1 (6 bases). The length of the CDR3 is 12 residues. Trimming took off 7 bases at V and 10 bases at J, with 19 bases between the two ends. Germline assignment: CDR1 SQVTM and CDR2 ANQGSEA. This CDR3 reads CSADTGPGGAFF. The CDR3 DNA reads as TGCAGCGCGGATACAGGGCCGGGGGGAGCTTTCTTT. Supplemented by reference TRBV29-1 and TRBJ1-1, the full variable domain reads SAVISQKPSRDICQRGTSLTIQCQVDSQVTMMFWYRQQPGQSLTLIATANQGSEATYESGFVIDKFPISRPNLTFSTLTVSNMSPEDSSIYLCSADTGPGGAFFGQGTRLTVV.

Only a few counts were recorded for this clone. The chain joins TRBV29-1 to TRBJ2-1; no clear D. This CDR3 is built from 12 residues. The germline CDR1 and CDR2 sequences are SQVTM and ANQGSEA. V lost 5 bases and J 0 bases, leaving 5 bases between the germline ends. CDR3 sequence reads: CSVTFSYNEQFF. CDR3 DNA sequence: TGCAGCGTTACATTCTCCTACAATGAGCAGTTCTTC.